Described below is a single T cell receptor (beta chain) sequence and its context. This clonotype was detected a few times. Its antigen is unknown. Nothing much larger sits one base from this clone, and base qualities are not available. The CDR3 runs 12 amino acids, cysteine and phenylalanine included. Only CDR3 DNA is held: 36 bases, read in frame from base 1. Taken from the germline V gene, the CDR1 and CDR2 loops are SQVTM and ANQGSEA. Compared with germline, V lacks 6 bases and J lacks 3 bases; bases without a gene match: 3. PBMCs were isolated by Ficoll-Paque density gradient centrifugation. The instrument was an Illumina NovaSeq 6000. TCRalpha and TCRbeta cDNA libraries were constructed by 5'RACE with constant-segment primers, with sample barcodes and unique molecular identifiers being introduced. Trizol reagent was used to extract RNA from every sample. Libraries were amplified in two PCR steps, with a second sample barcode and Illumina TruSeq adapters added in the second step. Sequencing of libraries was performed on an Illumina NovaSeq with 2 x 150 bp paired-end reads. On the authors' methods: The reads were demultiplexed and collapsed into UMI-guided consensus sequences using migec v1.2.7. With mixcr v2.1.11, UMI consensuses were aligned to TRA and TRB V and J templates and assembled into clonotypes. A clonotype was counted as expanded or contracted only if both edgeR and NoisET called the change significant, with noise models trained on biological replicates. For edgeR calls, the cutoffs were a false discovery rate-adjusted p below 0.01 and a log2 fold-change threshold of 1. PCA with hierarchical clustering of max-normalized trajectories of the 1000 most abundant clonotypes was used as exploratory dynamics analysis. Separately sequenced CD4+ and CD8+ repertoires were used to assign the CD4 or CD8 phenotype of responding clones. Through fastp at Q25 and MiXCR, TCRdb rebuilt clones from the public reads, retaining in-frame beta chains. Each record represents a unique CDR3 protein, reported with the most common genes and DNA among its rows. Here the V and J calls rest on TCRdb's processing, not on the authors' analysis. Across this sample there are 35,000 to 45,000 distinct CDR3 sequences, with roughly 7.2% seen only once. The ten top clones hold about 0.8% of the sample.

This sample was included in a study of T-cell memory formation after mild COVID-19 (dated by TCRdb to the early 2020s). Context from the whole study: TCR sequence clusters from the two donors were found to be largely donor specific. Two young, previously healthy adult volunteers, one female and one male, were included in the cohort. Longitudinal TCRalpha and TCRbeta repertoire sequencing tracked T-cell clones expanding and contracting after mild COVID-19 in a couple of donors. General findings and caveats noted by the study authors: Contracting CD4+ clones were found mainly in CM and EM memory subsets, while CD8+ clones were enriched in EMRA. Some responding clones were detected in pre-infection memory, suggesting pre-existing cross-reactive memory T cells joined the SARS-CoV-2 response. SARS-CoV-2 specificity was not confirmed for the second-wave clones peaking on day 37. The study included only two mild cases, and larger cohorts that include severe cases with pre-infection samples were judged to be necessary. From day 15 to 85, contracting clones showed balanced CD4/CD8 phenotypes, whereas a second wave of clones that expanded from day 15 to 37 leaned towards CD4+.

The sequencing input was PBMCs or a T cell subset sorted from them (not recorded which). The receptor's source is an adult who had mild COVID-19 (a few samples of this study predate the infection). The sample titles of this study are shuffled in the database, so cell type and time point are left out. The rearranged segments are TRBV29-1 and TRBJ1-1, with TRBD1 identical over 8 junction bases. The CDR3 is CSVAQGDTEAFF. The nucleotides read TGCAGCGTCGCACAGGGGGACACTGAAGCTTTCTTT.